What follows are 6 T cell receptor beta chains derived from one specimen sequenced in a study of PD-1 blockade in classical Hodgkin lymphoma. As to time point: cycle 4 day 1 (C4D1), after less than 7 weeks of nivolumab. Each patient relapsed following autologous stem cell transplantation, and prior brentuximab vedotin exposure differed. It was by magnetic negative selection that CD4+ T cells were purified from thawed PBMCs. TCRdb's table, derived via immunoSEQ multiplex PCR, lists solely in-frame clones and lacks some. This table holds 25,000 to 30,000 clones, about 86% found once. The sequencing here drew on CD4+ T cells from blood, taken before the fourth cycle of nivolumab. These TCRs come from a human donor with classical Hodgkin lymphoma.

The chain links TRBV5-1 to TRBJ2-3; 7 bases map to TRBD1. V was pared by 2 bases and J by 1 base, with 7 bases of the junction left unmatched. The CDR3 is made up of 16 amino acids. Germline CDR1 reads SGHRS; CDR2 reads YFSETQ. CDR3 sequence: CASSLLGDSRTDTQYF. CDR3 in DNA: TGCGCCAGCAGCTTATTAGGGGACAGTCGCACAGATACGCAGTATTTT.

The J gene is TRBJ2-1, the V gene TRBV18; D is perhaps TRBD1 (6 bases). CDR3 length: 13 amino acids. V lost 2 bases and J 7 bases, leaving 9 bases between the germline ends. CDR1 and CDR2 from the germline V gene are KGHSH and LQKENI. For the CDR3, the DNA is TGTGCCAGCTCACCAAGGACAGAAAATGAGCAGTTCTTC. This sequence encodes CASSPRTENEQFF.

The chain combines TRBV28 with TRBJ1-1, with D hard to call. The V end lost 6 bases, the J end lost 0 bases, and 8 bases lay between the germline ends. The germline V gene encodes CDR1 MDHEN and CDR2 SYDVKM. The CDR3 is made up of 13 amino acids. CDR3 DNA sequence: TGTGCCAGCAGCCACATCATGAACACTGAAGCTTTCTTT. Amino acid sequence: CASSHIMNTEAFF.

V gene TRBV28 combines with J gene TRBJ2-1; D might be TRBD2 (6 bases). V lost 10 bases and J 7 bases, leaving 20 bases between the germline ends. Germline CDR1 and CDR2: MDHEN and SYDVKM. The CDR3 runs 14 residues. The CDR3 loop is CATYRGNGKNEQFF. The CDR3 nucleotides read TGTGCCACCTACCGGGGGAACGGGAAGAATGAGCAGTTCTTC.

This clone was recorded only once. CDR3 region: CASSSRQTQETQYF. CDR3 DNA: TGTGCCAGTAGTTCGAGACAGACCCAAGAGACCCAGTACTTC. The chain has TRBV19 and TRBJ2-5, with D perhaps matching TRBD1 (5 bases). Trimming removed 5 bases at V and 1 base at J, with 11 bases between. Germline CDR1 LNHDA, CDR2 SQIVND (reference sequence). The CDR3 runs to 14 residues.

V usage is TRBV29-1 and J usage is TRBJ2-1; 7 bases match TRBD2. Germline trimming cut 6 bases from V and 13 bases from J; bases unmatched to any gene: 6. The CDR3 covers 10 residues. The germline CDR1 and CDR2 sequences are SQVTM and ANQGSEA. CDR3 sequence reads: CSVSGGVQFF. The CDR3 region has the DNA TGCAGCGTCTCGGGGGGTGTACAGTTCTTC.